This entry lists 28 T cell receptor beta chains sequenced from one sample in a study of OX40 agonist ivuxolimab in advanced cancers. Data came from immunoSEQ multiplex PCR; TCRdb stores just in-frame clones and leaves some out. The table includes about 54,000 clones, roughly four fifths detected once. The sample in question was CD4+ or CD8+ T cells sorted from blood, obtained in a trial of the OX40 agonist ivuxolimab. These receptors originate from an adult with an advanced solid tumor such as melanoma, head and neck, liver or kidney cancer.

The chain is built from TRBV7-6 and TRBJ2-2; D ambiguous. CDR1 and CDR2 from the germline V gene are SGHVS and FNYEAQ. The CDR3 loop spans 13 amino acids. The V end was cut by 1 base, the J end by 7 bases, with 7 bases between. This CDR3 reads CASSLVRFGELFF. CDR3 DNA: TGTGCCAGCAGCTTAGTAAGGTTCGGGGAGCTGTTTTTT. Complete variable domain (other parts from reference TRBV7-6 and TRBJ2-2): GAGVSQSPRYKVTKRGQDVALRCDPISGHVSLYWYRQALGQGPEFLTYFNYEAQQDKSGLPNDRFSAERPEGSISTLTIQRTEQRDSAMYRCASSLVRFGELFFGEGSRLTVL.

The rearrangement links TRBV6-5 to TRBJ1-1; TRBD1 aligns across 10 bases. CDR3 length equals 15 residues. The germline gives CDR1 MNHEY, CDR2 SVGAGI. The V gene end was trimmed by 2 bases and the J gene end by 3 bases; junction bases not matched to a gene: 3. The CDR3 DNA reads as TGTGCCAGCAGTTACCTGACAGGGGGCGACACTGAAGCTTTCTTT. Protein product: CASSYLTGGDTEAFF.

This chain connects TRBV4-2 to TRBJ1-1; D uncertain. The germline V gene has CDR1 LGHNA and CDR2 YNFKEQ. This CDR3 has 15 amino acids. Trimming pared 4 bases from V and 2 bases from J, leaving 14 bases between. CDR3 coding DNA: TGTGCCAGCAGCCCACGGGGTTACGAAAACACTGAAGCTTTCTTT. Its translation is CASSPRGYENTEAFF.

The chain combines TRBV28 with TRBJ1-6, with D hard to call. Trimming pared 7 bases from V and 4 bases from J, leaving 11 bases between. Looked up from germline, CDR1 is MDHEN and CDR2 is SYDVKM. The CDR3 consists of 14 residues. The DNA for the CDR3 is TGTGCCAGCATACCTCTTACATATAATTCACCCCTCCACTTT. Its translation: CASIPLTYNSPLHF. Combining the CDR3 with reference TRBV28 and TRBJ1-6 gives the whole variable domain DVKVTQSSRYLVKRTGEKVFLECVQDMDHENMFWYRQDPGLGLRLIYFSYDVKMKEKGDIPEGYSVSREKKERFSLILESASTNQTSMYLCASIPLTYNSPLHFGNGTRLTVT.

The chain combines TRBV29-1 with TRBJ2-4; 8 bases map to TRBD2. The CDR3 is made up of 15 amino acids. Germline CDR1 SQVTM, CDR2 ANQGSEA. V lost 6 bases and J lost 6; bases outside the gene matches: 13. DNA of the CDR3: TGCAGCGTGACGGCGGGGGGCTCTTATGGAAACATTCAGTACTTC. Translating gives CSVTAGGSYGNIQYF.

This clone was recorded once. This chain uses TRBV6-1 with TRBJ2-7, with TRBD2 as a possible D gene (6 bases). CDR3 length: 12 residues. Deletions cut 6 bases from V and 4 bases from J, with 10 bases between. Per germline, CDR1 MNHNS and CDR2 SASEGT. The CDR3 bases are TGTGCCAGCAGCGCCGGGGGTTACGAGCAGTACTTC. It yields the protein CASSAGGYEQYF.

J is TRBJ2-7 and V is TRBV5-1, with D maybe TRBD1 (6 bases). Trimming stripped 8 bases from V and 2 bases from J, with 8 bases between. CDR3 length equals 11 residues. Germline V gives CDR1 SGHRS, CDR2 YFSETQ. The chain's CDR3 is CARTGPYEQYF. CDR3 DNA sequence: TGCGCCAGGACAGGACCCTACGAGCAGTACTTC.

This chain links TRBV5-1 with TRBJ1-2; a weak D match, TRBD1 (5 bases). Trimming removed 3 bases from V and 5 bases from J, with 5 bases in between. The CDR3 is 11 amino acids. Germline V lookup: CDR1 SGHRS, CDR2 YFSETQ. The CDR3 here is CASSSGYGYTF. The CDR3 DNA reads as TGCGCCAGCAGCTCAGGGTATGGCTACACCTTC.

The chain couples TRBV5-1 to TRBJ2-3; perhaps TRBD1 as D (6 bases). Looked up from germline, CDR1 is SGHRS and CDR2 is YFSETQ. The CDR3 has 17 residues. V lost 0 bases to trimming and J lost 6 bases, with 20 bases between them. The CDR3 bases are TGCGCCAGCAGCTTGGATATGTCAGCCGTAAGGGGGGATACGCAGTATTTT. Translating it yields CASSLDMSAVRGDTQYF.

The chain is built from TRBV29-1 and TRBJ2-1, with 9 bases lining up with TRBD1. The V gene's germline CDR1 is SQVTM and CDR2 ANQGSEA. This CDR3 comprises 13 residues. The V segment lost 7 bases and the J segment 6 bases; nucleotides outside the gene matches: 7. The CDR3 DNA sequence: TGCAGCGCAGCCTTGACAGGGGGCAATGAGCAGTTCTTC. Amino acids: CSAALTGGNEQFF.

The chain employs TRBV5-5 and TRBJ2-1; the match to TRBD2 covers 9 bases. CDR1 is SGHKS and CDR2 is YYEKEE in the germline V gene (reference sequence). After removal of 2 bases from V and 7 bases from J, the junction contained 19 bases not matched to a gene. The CDR3 runs to 19 residues. This CDR3 reads CASSLRTLAGARPGNEQFF. The DNA of the CDR3 is TGTGCCAGCAGCTTACGTACGTTAGCGGGGGCCCGCCCGGGAAATGAGCAGTTCTTC.

This clone was counted a few times. This sequence joins TRBV28 and TRBJ1-2, with no clear D. Germline CDR1 and CDR2: MDHEN and SYDVKM. Deletions cut 6 bases from V and 7 bases from J, with 15 bases between. CDR3 length: 13 residues. The CDR3 DNA is TGTGCCAGCAGGGGAGACACCCGCGGTGGCTACACCTTC. This codes for CASRGDTRGGYTF.

The chain has TRBV7-9 and TRBJ1-4; 8 bases are shared with TRBD1. V was pared by 4 bases and J by 11 bases, with 6 bases of the junction left unmatched. This CDR3 has 13 residues. Germline CDR1 reads SEHNR; CDR2 reads FQNEAQ (reference sequence). For the CDR3, the DNA is TGTGCCAGCAGCTCTCGGACAGGGTTTAAACTGTTTTTT. Translation gives CASSSRTGFKLFF.

The chain uses TRBV27 and TRBJ2-7; the D gene could be TRBD1 or TRBD2 (6 bases each). Germline CDR1 is MNHEY and CDR2 is SMNVEV (reference sequence). The germline V and J ends were trimmed by 3 bases and 3 bases, with 12 bases remaining between them. This CDR3 has 14 residues. This chain's CDR3 is CASSFGGRVYEQYF. The CDR3 nucleotides read TGTGCCAGCAGTTTCGGGGGCAGGGTCTACGAGCAGTACTTC.

The chain combines TRBV2 with TRBJ2-2, with 11 bases matching TRBD2. Unmatched junction bases numbered 3, after V lost 4 bases and J lost 2 bases. CDR1 SNHLY and CDR2 FYNNEI come from the germline V gene. The CDR3 runs 16 residues. The CDR3 is CASSVSGGANTGELFF. The CDR3 DNA is TGTGCCAGCAGTGTTAGCGGGGGGGCCAACACCGGGGAGCTGTTTTTT.

V usage is TRBV14 and J usage is TRBJ1-1; D is possibly TRBD1 (5 bases). Germline V lookup: CDR1 SGHDN, CDR2 FVKESK. The V end was cut by 0 bases, the J end by 5 bases, with 10 bases between. The CDR3 contains 14 residues. This CDR3 is CASSQDLGLTEAFF. CDR3 sequence (DNA): TGTGCCAGCAGCCAAGATTTGGGGCTGACTGAAGCTTTCTTT.

V and J are TRBV6-6 and TRBJ2-1, with D possibly being TRBD1 (6 bases). CDR1 is MNHNY, CDR2 SVGAGI, per germline (reference sequence). The V end lost 3 bases, the J end lost 5 bases, and 14 bases lay between the germline ends. CDR3 size: 15 residues. The CDR3 reads CASSYAGEGNNEQFF. In DNA form, the CDR3 reads TGTGCCAGCAGTTATGCAGGGGAAGGTAACAATGAGCAGTTCTTC.

The V gene is TRBV10-1, the J gene TRBJ2-3, with 10 bases that match TRBD2. The CDR3 is made up of 14 amino acids. Germline CDR1 WNHNN, CDR2 SYGVQD (reference sequence). V lost 6 bases, J lost 4 bases, and 4 bases stayed unmatched. The CDR3 reads CASRSGGESDTQYF. Written as DNA, the CDR3 is TGCGCCAGCAGGAGCGGGGGGGAATCAGATACGCAGTATTTT.

This clone was counted only a few times. This chain uses TRBV7-2 with TRBJ1-6; D might be TRBD1 (5 bases). Trimming removed 3 bases from V and 8 bases from J, with 11 bases in between. The CDR3 has 14 residues. Germline V gene sequence: CDR1 SGHTA, CDR2 FQGNSA. The CDR3 sequence is CASSLGVDYSPLHF. CDR3 DNA: TGTGCCAGCAGCTTGGGGGTGGACTATTCACCCCTCCACTTT.

This clone turned up a few times. The chain employs TRBV9 and TRBJ2-3; D ambiguous. The CDR3 covers 18 residues. V gave up 0 bases and J gave up 0 bases, with 17 bases separating them. Germline V gives CDR1 SGDLS, CDR2 YYNGEE. The CDR3 loop is CASSVAPFSASSTDTQYF. The CDR3 region has the DNA TGTGCCAGCAGCGTAGCCCCTTTCAGCGCTTCTAGCACAGATACGCAGTATTTT.

The J gene is TRBJ1-1, the V gene TRBV6-1; D is possibly TRBD1 (6 bases). V lost 5 bases and J 7 bases, leaving 11 bases between the germline ends. The germline gives CDR1 MNHNS, CDR2 SASEGT. This CDR3 comprises 12 residues. CDR3 in amino acids: CASSIQGIEAFF. Here the CDR3 DNA reads TGTGCCAGCAGTATACAGGGCATTGAAGCTTTCTTT.

This chain uses TRBV7-3 with TRBJ2-3, with 9 bases aligning to TRBD2. Germline V gene data show CDR1 as SGHTA and CDR2 as FQGTGA. V was clipped by 5 bases and J by 6 bases; unmatched bases: 6. The CDR3 is made up of 14 amino acids. The CDR3 coding sequence is TGTGCCAGCAGCCCTAGCGGGATAACGGATACGCAGTATTTT. Its translation: CASSPSGITDTQYF.

This clone was detected once. The V and J genes are TRBV28 and TRBJ2-5, with D perhaps TRBD2 (6 bases). The CDR3 is made up of 15 amino acids. V dropped 3 bases and J dropped 4 bases, with 15 bases sitting between them. CDR1 MDHEN and CDR2 SYDVKM come from the germline V gene. The DNA for the CDR3 is TGTGCCAGCAGTTTGGACTACTTGGGGGGAGAGACCCAGTACTTC. Encoded protein: CASSLDYLGGETQYF.

This chain joins TRBV5-1 and TRBJ2-2; the D gene is possibly TRBD1 (5 bases). The CDR3 consists of 16 residues. The V end lost 0 bases, the J end lost 4 bases, and 13 bases lay between the germline ends. Germline V gene sequence: CDR1 SGHRS, CDR2 YFSETQ. The CDR3 region has the DNA TGCGCCAGCAGCTTGGACGGTCCCCAGGGCACCGGGGAGCTGTTTTTT. As protein: CASSLDGPQGTGELFF.

The V call is TRBV7-9, the J call TRBJ2-3; the D is unclear. The CDR3 covers 13 residues. CDR1 is SEHNR and CDR2 is FQNEAQ in the germline V gene (reference sequence). Trimming took off 4 bases at V and 11 bases at J, with 16 bases between the two ends. The CDR3 DNA is TGTGCCAGCAGCTCGCCCTCTCCCTTTGGGCAGTATTTT. It translates to CASSSPSPFGQYF.

This clone was observed many times. The chain employs TRBV6-5 and TRBJ1-4, with 7 bases identical to TRBD1. Unmatched junction bases numbered 9, after V lost 4 bases and J lost 7 bases. CDR1 and CDR2 (germline): MNHEY, SVGAGI. This CDR3 is 15 amino acids long. In DNA, the CDR3 is TGTGCCAGCAGTTCCCTGACAGGGAGGAGTGAAAAACTGTTTTTT. The encoded protein is CASSSLTGRSEKLFF.

The gene calls are TRBV19 and TRBJ1-2; D unresolved. V was clipped by 5 bases and J by 7 bases, with 17 bases between them. The CDR3 is 14 residues long. In germline, CDR1 is LNHDA, CDR2 SQIVND (reference sequence). CDR3 sequence reads: CASSFGGSHGGYTF. CDR3 DNA: TGTGCCAGTAGTTTCGGAGGGTCCCACGGTGGCTACACCTTC.

The gene calls are TRBV5-6 and TRBJ2-7, with 7 nucleotides matching TRBD1. This CDR3 is built from 18 residues. V was pared by 0 bases and J by 0 bases, with 12 bases of the junction left unmatched. Germline V gene sequence: CDR1 SGHDT, CDR2 YYEEEE. The CDR3 bases are TGTGCCAGCAGCTTGGGGGACCCGGGACAGAGATTCTCCTACGAGCAGTACTTC. It specifies CASSLGDPGQRFSYEQYF.